Shown below are 28 T cell receptor beta chains from a single sample sequenced in a study of blood T cell repertoires in COVID-19. The assay was immunoSEQ multiplex PCR, and TCRdb's table has in-frame clones only and misses some. Among approximately 240,000 clones listed, roughly 80% were seen once. The source material was peripheral blood. The receptors derive from a woman aged 40 to 50 with active or convalescent COVID-19.

The chain uses TRBV5-4 and TRBJ1-2; TRBD1 matches at 7 bases. There are 15 residues in the CDR3. V dropped 0 bases and J dropped 2; count of bases not matched to a gene: 4. Per the germline V gene, CDR1 is SGHNT and CDR2 is YYREEE (reference sequence). The CDR3 coding sequence is TGTGCCAGCAGCTTGGAGGGACAGCCAAACTATGGCTACACCTTC. It codes for CASSLEGQPNYGYTF.

The chain carries TRBV19 and TRBJ1-1; D call uncertain. The germline gives CDR1 LNHDA, CDR2 SQIVND (reference sequence). The V end lost 3 bases, the J end lost 0 bases, and 5 bases lay between the germline ends. CDR3 length equals 13 residues. The CDR3 nucleotides read TGTGCCAGTAGTATGTATCTGAACACTGAAGCTTTCTTT. Encoded protein: CASSMYLNTEAFF.

The chain uses TRBV7-9 and TRBJ1-6; 9 bases fit TRBD1. The germline CDR1 and CDR2 sequences are SEHNR and FQNEAQ (reference sequence). The CDR3 consists of 14 residues. Trimming removed 6 bases from V and 7 bases from J; junction bases left unmatched: 4. CDR3 protein: CASRYGQGNSPLHF. For the CDR3, the DNA is TGTGCCAGCAGGTACGGACAGGGGAATTCACCCCTCCACTTT.

The rearrangement uses TRBV5-1 and TRBJ1-1; unclear D gene. The germline V gene has CDR1 SGHRS and CDR2 YFSETQ. This CDR3 has 13 amino acids. The germline V and J ends were trimmed by 4 bases and 1 base, with 8 bases remaining between them. The CDR3 nucleotides are TGCGCCAGCAGCAAGGGAGGGAACACTGAAGCTTTCTTT. It specifies CASSKGGNTEAFF.

In its sample, this clone was seen a few times. The chain links TRBV4-2 to TRBJ1-2; no reliable D call. The germline CDR1 and CDR2 sequences are LGHNA and YNFKEQ. Trimming shortened V by 1 base and J by 6 bases, and 12 bases separated the two germline ends. The CDR3 is 14 amino acids. The CDR3 nucleotides read TGTGCCAGCAGCCAAGCGGGTAGCCCCAATGGCTACACCTTC. Protein: CASSQAGSPNGYTF.

The rearrangement links TRBV7-2 to TRBJ1-1; TRBD1 agrees at 7 bases. V lost 6 bases, J lost 6 bases, and 10 bases stayed unmatched. Germline lookup yields CDR1 SGHTA and CDR2 FQGNSA. This CDR3 has 14 amino acids. In nucleotides, the CDR3 is TGTGCCAGCAGGCCAAGACAGGGTGGGTCTGAAGCTTTCTTT. Its translation: CASRPRQGGSEAFF.

This clone came up a few times. This sequence joins TRBV28 and TRBJ1-2; D call uncertain. With 3 bases removed from V and 3 bases from J, the gap between germline ends came to 11 bases. CDR1 is MDHEN, CDR2 SYDVKM, per germline. This CDR3 is built from 14 residues. The CDR3 sequence: CASSFREKDYGYTF. The CDR3 DNA is TGTGCCAGCAGTTTTAGGGAGAAGGACTATGGCTACACCTTC.

V and J are TRBV11-2 and TRBJ1-1, with TRBD1 as a possible D gene (5 bases). The germline V gene has CDR1 SGHAT and CDR2 FQNNGV. V lost 4 bases, J lost 4 bases, and 10 bases lay in between. CDR3 length: 13 amino acids. The DNA of the CDR3 is TGTGCCAGCAGCTCCCAGGGCGGCACTGAAGCTTTCTTT. It specifies CASSSQGGTEAFF.

J is TRBJ1-1 and V is TRBV6-1, with D possibly being TRBD1 (5 bases). The V end lost 2 bases, the J end lost 7 bases, and 11 bases lay between the germline ends. The CDR3 totals 13 residues. CDR1 is MNHNS and CDR2 is SASEGT in the germline V gene. CDR3 region: CASSEITGYEAFF. The CDR3 DNA is TGTGCCAGCAGTGAAATAACAGGCTATGAAGCTTTCTTT.

This rearrangement joins TRBV30 to TRBJ1-6; D gene unclear. CDR1 and CDR2 (germline): GTSNPN, SVGIG (reference sequence). The germline V and J ends were trimmed by 2 bases and 4 bases, with 9 bases remaining between them. There are 14 residues in the CDR3. The CDR3 sequence: CAWSSGEYNSPLHF. DNA of the CDR3: TGTGCCTGGAGTAGCGGGGAGTATAATTCACCCCTCCACTTT. Together with reference TRBV30 and TRBJ1-6, the CDR3 gives the full variable domain: SQTIHQWPATLVQPVGSPLSLECTVEGTSNPNLYWYRQAAGRGLQLLFYSVGIGQISSEVPQNLSASRPQDRQFILSSKKLLLSDSGFYLCAWSSGEYNSPLHFGNGTRLTVT.

To note about this clone: The same CDR3 arises from other DNA sequences in this sample as well. This chain joins TRBV7-9 and TRBJ1-2; D possibly corresponds to TRBD1 (6 bases). The CDR3 runs to 13 residues. V lost 6 bases to trimming and J lost 4 bases, with 12 bases between them. Germline CDR1 and CDR2: SEHNR and FQNEAQ (reference sequence). The CDR3 loop is CASSLDRGYGYTF. CDR3 nucleotide sequence: TGTGCCAGCAGTCTGGACAGAGGCTATGGCTACACCTTC.

This chain links TRBV7-2 with TRBJ2-7, with 9 bases fitting TRBD2. This CDR3 comprises 16 residues. V dropped 0 bases and J dropped 2; count of bases not matched to a gene: 5. From germline, CDR1 is SGHTA and CDR2 FQGNSA. CDR3 sequence (DNA): TGTGCCAGCAGCTTAGCGGGCGGGGGGGTTCCCTACGAGCAGTACTTC. It is translated as CASSLAGGGVPYEQYF.

This chain uses TRBV2 with TRBJ1-2; 8 bases fit TRBD1. V lost 3 bases and J lost 5; bases outside the gene matches: 5. The CDR3 sequence is 14 residues long. The germline CDR1 and CDR2 sequences are SNHLY and FYNNEI. This CDR3 reads CASSEDRDVYGYTF. As DNA, the CDR3 is TGTGCCAGCAGTGAGGACAGGGACGTTTATGGCTACACCTTC.

This clone came up a few times. This sequence joins TRBV29-1 and TRBJ1-2; D remains ambiguous. The CDR3 runs 12 residues. The germline CDR1 and CDR2 sequences are SQVTM and ANQGSEA. V was pared by 1 base and J by 6 bases, with 9 bases between. The CDR3 DNA is TGCAGCGTTGAAGCGGGTTGGGATGGCTACACCTTC. Amino acids: CSVEAGWDGYTF.

This clone was counted a few times. This chain connects TRBV29-1 to TRBJ1-2; 12 bases match TRBD1. The CDR3 runs 15 residues. J lost 3 bases, V lost 3 bases, and 5 bases had no gene match. Germline lookup yields CDR1 SQVTM and CDR2 ANQGSEA. The CDR3 nucleotides are TGCAGCGTTGACTCCGGGACAGGGGGCGACTATGGCTACACCTTC. It is translated as CSVDSGTGGDYGYTF.

This clone turned up a few times. CDR3 sequence reads: CASSEGQGNYGYTF. CDR3 sequence (DNA): TGCGCCAGCAGCGAAGGACAGGGGAACTATGGCTACACCTTC. The chain links TRBV5-1 to TRBJ1-2, with 9 bases identical to TRBD1. The V segment lost 4 bases and the J segment 2 bases; nucleotides outside the gene matches: 3. CDR3 length: 14 amino acids. The germline V gene encodes CDR1 SGHRS and CDR2 YFSETQ. The full variable domain, rest sourced from reference TRBV5-1 and TRBJ1-2, is KAGVTQTPRYLIKTRGQQVTLSCSPISGHRSVSWYQQTPGQGLQFLFEYFSETQRNKGNFPGRFSGRQFSNSRSEMNVSTLELGDSALYLCASSEGQGNYGYTFGSGTRLTVV.

V usage is TRBV19 and J usage is TRBJ1-2, with D possibly matching TRBD1 (5 bases). Trimming took off 5 bases at V and 1 base at J, with 8 bases between the two ends. Germline V gives CDR1 LNHDA, CDR2 SQIVND (reference sequence). This CDR3 is 13 amino acids long. The CDR3 reads CASSSQVNYGYTF. The CDR3 bases are TGTGCCAGTAGTTCACAGGTTAACTATGGCTACACCTTC.

The chain links TRBV3-1 (or the pseudogene TRBV3-2) to TRBJ2-5; 7 nucleotides match TRBD2. The CDR3 is 14 amino acids. V lost 2 bases, J lost 5 bases, and 5 bases stayed unmatched. CDR1 and CDR2 (germline): LGHDT, YNNKEL (reference sequence). In DNA form, the CDR3 reads TGTGCCAGCAGCCAAAGCCAGGGAGGGGAGACCCAGTACTTC. Translating gives CASSQSQGGETQYF.

As DNA, the CDR3 is TGTGCCAGCAGCTCCATGCGACGGAGGAACACTGAAGCTTTCTTT. Its translation: CASSSMRRRNTEAFF. The chain uses TRBV11-2 and TRBJ1-1; D call uncertain. CDR1 SGHAT and CDR2 FQNNGV come from the germline V gene. V dropped 4 bases and J dropped 1 base, with 13 bases sitting between them. This CDR3 has 15 amino acids.

V gene TRBV9 combines with J gene TRBJ1-1; D is unresolved. The ends were cut back, 4 bases at V and 4 bases at J, with 17 bases in the middle. The CDR3 spans 15 residues. CDR1 and CDR2 (germline): SGDLS, YYNGEE. In nucleotides, the CDR3 is TGTGCCAGCAGCCCAGGTGGGTCCTGGGCCACTGAAGCTTTCTTT. Protein: CASSPGGSWATEAFF.

V is TRBV6-6 and J is TRBJ2-7; 11 bases match TRBD1. The V gene's germline CDR1 is MNHNY and CDR2 SVGAGI (reference sequence). The junction had 8 bases not matched to a gene; V was cut back by 0 bases and J by 7 bases. The CDR3 runs to 16 residues. CDR3 region: CASSYSRGQGAGEQYF. As DNA, the CDR3 is TGTGCCAGCAGTTACTCGAGAGGACAGGGGGCTGGGGAGCAGTACTTC.

The chain carries TRBV5-6 and TRBJ2-5; 8 bases agree with TRBD2. Trimming took 6 bases from V and 1 from J; bases not matched to a gene: 11. Germline values: CDR1 SGHDT, CDR2 YYEEEE. CDR3 size: 16 residues. The CDR3 DNA is TGTGCCAGCACCGGGAGGGTTCGGGGGGTCCAAGAGACCCAGTACTTC. This codes for CASTGRVRGVQETQYF.

The chain joins TRBV3-1 (or the pseudogene TRBV3-2) to TRBJ1-2; 8 bases fit TRBD1. Germline V lookup: CDR1 LGHDT, CDR2 YNNKEL (reference sequence). V shed 4 bases and J 6 bases; nucleotides not matched to a gene: 10. This CDR3 region has 15 residues. CDR3 loop: CASSPRDRKVDGYTF. In DNA, the CDR3 is TGTGCCAGCAGCCCCCGGGACAGGAAGGTAGATGGCTACACCTTC.

The chain has TRBV5-3 and TRBJ1-1; TRBD1 agrees at 11 bases. TRBV5-3 is an open reading frame, and its role is uncertain. The CDR3 loop spans 13 amino acids. Trimming took 1 base from V and 10 from J; bases not matched to a gene: 3. The CDR3 DNA sequence: TGTGCCAGAAGCTTGACCGGGACAGGGGGAGCTTTCTTT. Protein product: CARSLTGTGGAFF.

J is TRBJ1-5 and V is TRBV27, with 7 bases lining up with TRBD1. Germline V lookup: CDR1 MNHEY, CDR2 SMNVEV (reference sequence). The ends lost 6 bases at V and 1 base at J; junction bases unmatched: 6. CDR3 size: 15 residues. The chain's CDR3 is CASSPAGGSNQPQHF. CDR3 coding DNA: TGTGCCAGCAGCCCCGCAGGGGGGAGCAATCAGCCCCAGCATTTT.

The chain is built from TRBV10-3 and TRBJ1-5; no reliable D call. Germline loops: CDR1 ENHRY, CDR2 SYGVKD. The CDR3 is 13 amino acids. Trimming stripped 4 bases from V and 9 bases from J, with 13 bases between. The CDR3 nucleotides are TGTGCCATCAGTGGTGACACCCTTGGGCCCCAGCATTTT. Residues: CAISGDTLGPQHF.

This clone was counted a few times. The genes are TRBV12-3 or TRBV12-4 and TRBJ1-5; D not certain. CDR3 length equals 13 residues. V dropped 0 bases and J dropped 9 bases, with 9 bases sitting between them. CDR3 DNA sequence: TGTGCCAGCAGTTTAGCTGTCGGTTCGCCCCAGCATTTT. Amino acid sequence: CASSLAVGSPQHF.

The chain links TRBV6-2 or TRBV6-3 to TRBJ2-2; a possible D gene is TRBD1 (6 bases). This CDR3 contains 16 residues. Germline V gene sequence: CDR1 MNHEY, CDR2 SVGEGT. Trimming pared 6 bases from V and 0 bases from J, leaving 14 bases between. CDR3 sequence (DNA): TGTGCCAGCAGCCCAGCTGGGACATCGAACACCGGGGAGCTGTTTTTT. Its translation is CASSPAGTSNTGELFF.